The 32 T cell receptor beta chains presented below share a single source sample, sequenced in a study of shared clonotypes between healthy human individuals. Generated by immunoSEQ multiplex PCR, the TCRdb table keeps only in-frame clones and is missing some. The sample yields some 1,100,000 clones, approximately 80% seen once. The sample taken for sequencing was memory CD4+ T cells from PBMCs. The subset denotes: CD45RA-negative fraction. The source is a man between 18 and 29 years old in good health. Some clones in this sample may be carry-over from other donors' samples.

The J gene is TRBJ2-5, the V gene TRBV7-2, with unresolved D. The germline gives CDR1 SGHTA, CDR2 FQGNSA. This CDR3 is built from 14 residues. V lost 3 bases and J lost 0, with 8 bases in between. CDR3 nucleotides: TGTGCCAGCAGCTTCCAGAGTAACCAAGAGACCCAGTACTTC. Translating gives CASSFQSNQETQYF.

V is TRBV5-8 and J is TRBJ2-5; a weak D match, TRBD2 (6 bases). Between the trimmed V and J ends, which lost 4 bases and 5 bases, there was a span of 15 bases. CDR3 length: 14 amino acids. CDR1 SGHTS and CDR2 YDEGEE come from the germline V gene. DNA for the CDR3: TGTGCCAGCAGCCACGGACTTCGGGGGGAGACCCAGTACTTC. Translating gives CASSHGLRGETQYF.

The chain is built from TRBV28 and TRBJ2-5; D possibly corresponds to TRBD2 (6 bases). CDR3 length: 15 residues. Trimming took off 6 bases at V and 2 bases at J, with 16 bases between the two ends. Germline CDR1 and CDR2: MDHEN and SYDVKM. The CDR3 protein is CASRLGGTQQETQYF. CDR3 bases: TGTGCCAGCAGACTCGGAGGGACCCAGCAAGAGACCCAGTACTTC.

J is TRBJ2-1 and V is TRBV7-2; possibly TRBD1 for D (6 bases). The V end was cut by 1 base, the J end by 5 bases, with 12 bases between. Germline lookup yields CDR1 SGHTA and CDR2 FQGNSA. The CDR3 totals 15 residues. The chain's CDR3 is CASSLGPGTHNEQFF. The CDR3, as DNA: TGTGCCAGCAGCTTAGGTCCGGGGACACACAATGAGCAGTTCTTC. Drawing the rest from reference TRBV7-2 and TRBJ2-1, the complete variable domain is GAGVSQSPSNKVTEKGKDVELRCDPISGHTALYWYRQSLGQGLEFLIYFQGNSAPDKSGLPSDRFSAERTGGSVSTLTIQRTQQEDSAVYLCASSLGPGTHNEQFFGPGTRLTVL.

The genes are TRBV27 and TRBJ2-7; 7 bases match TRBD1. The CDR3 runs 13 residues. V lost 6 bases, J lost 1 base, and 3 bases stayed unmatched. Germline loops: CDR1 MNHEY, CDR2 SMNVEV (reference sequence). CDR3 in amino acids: CASRGTASYEQYF. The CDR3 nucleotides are TGTGCCAGCAGGGGGACAGCTTCCTACGAGCAGTACTTC.

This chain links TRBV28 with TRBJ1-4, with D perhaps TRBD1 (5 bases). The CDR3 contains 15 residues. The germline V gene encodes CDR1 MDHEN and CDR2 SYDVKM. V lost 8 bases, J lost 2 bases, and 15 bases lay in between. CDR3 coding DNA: TGTGCCAGCGGCCAGGGATTAGGGACTAATGAAAAACTGTTTTTT. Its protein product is CASGQGLGTNEKLFF.

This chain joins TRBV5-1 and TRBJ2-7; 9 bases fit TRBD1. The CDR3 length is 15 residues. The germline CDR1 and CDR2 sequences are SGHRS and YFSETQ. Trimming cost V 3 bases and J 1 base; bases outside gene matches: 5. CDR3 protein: CASSSTGGESYEQYF. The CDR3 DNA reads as TGCGCCAGCAGCTCCACAGGGGGCGAATCCTACGAGCAGTACTTC.

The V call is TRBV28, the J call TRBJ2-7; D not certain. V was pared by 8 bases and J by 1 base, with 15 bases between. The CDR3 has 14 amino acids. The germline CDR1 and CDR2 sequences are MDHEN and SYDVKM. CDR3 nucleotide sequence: TGTGCCAGCGGAGTCCACCAGTCATCCTACGAGCAGTACTTC. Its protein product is CASGVHQSSYEQYF.

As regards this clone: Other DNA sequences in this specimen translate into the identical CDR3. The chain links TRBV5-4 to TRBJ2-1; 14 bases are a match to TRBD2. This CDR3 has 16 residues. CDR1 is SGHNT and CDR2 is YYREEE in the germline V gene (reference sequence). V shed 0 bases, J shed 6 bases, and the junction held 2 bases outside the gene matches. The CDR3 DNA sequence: TGTGCCAGCAGCTTGGGTGGGACTAGCGGGAGCAATGAGCAGTTCTTC. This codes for CASSLGGTSGSNEQFF.

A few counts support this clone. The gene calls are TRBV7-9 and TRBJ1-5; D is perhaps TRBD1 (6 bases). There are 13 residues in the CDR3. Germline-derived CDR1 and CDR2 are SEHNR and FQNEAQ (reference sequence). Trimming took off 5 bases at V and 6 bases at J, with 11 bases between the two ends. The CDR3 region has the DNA TGTGCCAGCAGCCCGGGGGCAGGTCAGCCCCAGCATTTT. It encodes CASSPGAGQPQHF.

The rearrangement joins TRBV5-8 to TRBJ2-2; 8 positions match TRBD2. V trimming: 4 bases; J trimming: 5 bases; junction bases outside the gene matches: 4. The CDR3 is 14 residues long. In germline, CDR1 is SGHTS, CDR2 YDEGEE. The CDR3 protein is CASSPRGGTGELFF. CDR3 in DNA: TGTGCCAGCAGCCCTCGGGGGGGAACCGGGGAGCTGTTTTTT.

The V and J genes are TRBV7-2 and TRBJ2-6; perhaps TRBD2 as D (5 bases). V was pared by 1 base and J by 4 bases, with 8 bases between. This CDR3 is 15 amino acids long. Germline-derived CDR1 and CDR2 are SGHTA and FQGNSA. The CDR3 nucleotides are TGTGCCAGCAGCTTAGTGGGAGCCGGGGCCAACGTCCTGACTTTC. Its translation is CASSLVGAGANVLTF.

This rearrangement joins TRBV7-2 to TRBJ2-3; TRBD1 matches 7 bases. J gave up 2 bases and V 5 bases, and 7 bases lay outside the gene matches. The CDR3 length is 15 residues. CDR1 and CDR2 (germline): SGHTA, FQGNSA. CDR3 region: CASSPGQLITDTQYF. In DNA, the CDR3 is TGTGCCAGCAGCCCGGGACAGTTGATCACAGATACGCAGTATTTT.

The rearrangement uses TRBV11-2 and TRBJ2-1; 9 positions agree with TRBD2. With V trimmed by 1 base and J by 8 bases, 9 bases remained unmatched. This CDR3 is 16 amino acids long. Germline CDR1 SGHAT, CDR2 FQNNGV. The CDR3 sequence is CASSLGVVAGVYEQFF. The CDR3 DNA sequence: TGTGCCAGCAGCTTAGGCGTGGTAGCGGGAGTATATGAGCAGTTCTTC.

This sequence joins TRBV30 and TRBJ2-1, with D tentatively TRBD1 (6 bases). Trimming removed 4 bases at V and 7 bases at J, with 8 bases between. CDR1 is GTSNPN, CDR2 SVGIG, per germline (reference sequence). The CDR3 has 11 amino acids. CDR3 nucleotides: TGTGCCTGGAACAGGGTGAATGAGCAGTTCTTC. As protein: CAWNRVNEQFF.

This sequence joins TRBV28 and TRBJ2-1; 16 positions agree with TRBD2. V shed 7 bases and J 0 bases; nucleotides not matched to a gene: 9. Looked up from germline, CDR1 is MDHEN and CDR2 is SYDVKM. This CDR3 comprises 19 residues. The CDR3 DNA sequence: TGTGCCAGCATACACTGGGGACTAGCGGGAGGGAGCTCCTACAATGAGCAGTTCTTC. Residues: CASIHWGLAGGSSYNEQFF.

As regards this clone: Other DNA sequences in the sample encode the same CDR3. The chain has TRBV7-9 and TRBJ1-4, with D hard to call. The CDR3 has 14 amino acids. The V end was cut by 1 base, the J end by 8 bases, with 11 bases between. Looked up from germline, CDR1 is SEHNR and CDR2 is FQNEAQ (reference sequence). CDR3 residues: CASSLDRVGEKLFF. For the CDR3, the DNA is TGTGCCAGCAGCTTAGACCGGGTGGGGGAAAAACTGTTTTTT.

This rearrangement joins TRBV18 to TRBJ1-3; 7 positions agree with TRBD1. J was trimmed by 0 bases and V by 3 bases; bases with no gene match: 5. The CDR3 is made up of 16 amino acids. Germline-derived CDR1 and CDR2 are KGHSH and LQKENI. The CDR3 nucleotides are TGTGCCAGCTCACCCTACCGGGACAGCTCTGGAAACACCATATATTTT. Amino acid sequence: CASSPYRDSSGNTIYF.

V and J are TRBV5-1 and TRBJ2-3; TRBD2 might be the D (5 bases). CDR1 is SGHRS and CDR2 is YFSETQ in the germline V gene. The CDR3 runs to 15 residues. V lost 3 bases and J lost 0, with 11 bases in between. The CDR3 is CASSSIATSTDTQYF. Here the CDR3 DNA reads TGCGCCAGCAGCTCGATAGCGACTAGCACAGATACGCAGTATTTT.

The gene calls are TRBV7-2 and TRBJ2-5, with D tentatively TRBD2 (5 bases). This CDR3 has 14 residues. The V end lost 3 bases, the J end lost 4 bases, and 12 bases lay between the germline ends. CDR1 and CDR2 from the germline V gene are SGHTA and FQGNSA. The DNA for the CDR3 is TGTGCCAGCAGCTTCGGCGGGCTCCCAGAGACCCAGTACTTC. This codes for CASSFGGLPETQYF.

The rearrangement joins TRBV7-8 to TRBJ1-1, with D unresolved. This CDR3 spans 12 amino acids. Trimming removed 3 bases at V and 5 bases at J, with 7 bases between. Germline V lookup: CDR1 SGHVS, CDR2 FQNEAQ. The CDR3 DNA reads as TGTGCCAGCAGCTTCTGGCAGACTGAAGCTTTCTTT. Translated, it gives CASSFWQTEAFF. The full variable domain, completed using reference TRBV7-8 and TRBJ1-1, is GAGVSQSPRYKVAKRGQDVALRCDPISGHVSLFWYQQALGQGPEFLTYFQNEAQLDKSGLPSDRFFAERPEGSVSTLKIQRTQQEDSAVYLCASSFWQTEAFFGQGTRLTVV.

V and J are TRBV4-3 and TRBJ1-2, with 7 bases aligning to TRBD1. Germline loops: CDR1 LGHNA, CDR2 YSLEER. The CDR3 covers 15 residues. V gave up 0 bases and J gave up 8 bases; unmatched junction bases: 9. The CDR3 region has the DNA TGCGCCAGCAGCCAAGAAGCCGGGACAGAAACCGGCTACACCTTC. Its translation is CASSQEAGTETGYTF.

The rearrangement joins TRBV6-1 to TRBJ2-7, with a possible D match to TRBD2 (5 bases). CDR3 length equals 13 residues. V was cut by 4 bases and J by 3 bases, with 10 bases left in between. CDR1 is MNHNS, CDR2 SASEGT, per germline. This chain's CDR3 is CASSGGWVYEQYF. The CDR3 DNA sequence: TGTGCCAGCAGTGGCGGGTGGGTCTACGAGCAGTACTTC.

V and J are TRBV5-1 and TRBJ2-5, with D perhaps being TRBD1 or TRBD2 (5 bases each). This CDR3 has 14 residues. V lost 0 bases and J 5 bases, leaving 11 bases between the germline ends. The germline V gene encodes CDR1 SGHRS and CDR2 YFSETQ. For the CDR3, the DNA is TGCGCCAGCAGCTTGGCGGGACGCACGGAGACCCAGTACTTC. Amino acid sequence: CASSLAGRTETQYF. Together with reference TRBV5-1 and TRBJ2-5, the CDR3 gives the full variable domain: KAGVTQTPRYLIKTRGQQVTLSCSPISGHRSVSWYQQTPGQGLQFLFEYFSETQRNKGNFPGRFSGRQFSNSRSEMNVSTLELGDSALYLCASSLAGRTETQYFGPGTRLLVL.

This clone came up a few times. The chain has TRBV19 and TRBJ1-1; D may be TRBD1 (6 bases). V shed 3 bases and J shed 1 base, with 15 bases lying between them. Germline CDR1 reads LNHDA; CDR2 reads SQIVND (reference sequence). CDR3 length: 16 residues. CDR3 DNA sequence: TGTGCCAGTAGTATCCTCCAGGGGATAGAGAACACTGAAGCTTTCTTT. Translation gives CASSILQGIENTEAFF.

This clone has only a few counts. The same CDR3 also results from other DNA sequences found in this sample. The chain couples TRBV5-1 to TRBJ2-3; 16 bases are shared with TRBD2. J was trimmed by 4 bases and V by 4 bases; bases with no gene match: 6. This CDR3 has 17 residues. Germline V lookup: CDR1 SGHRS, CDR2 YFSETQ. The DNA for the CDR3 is TGCGCCAGCAGCCTGGGACTAGCGGGAGGGCGGGCAGATACGCAGTATTTT. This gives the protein CASSLGLAGGRADTQYF.

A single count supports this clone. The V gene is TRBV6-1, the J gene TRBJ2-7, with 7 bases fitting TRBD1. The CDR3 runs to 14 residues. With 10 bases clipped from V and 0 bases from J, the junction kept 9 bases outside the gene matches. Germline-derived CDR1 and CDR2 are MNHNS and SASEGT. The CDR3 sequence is CATLWDRSSYEQYF. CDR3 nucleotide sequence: TGTGCCACGCTTTGGGACAGAAGCTCCTACGAGCAGTACTTC.

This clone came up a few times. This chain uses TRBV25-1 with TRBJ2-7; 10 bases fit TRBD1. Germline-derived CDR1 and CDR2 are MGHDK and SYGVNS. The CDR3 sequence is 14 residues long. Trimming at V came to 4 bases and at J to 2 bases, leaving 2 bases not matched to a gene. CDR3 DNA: TGTGCCAGCAGTGGACAGGGGGCCCCCTACGAGCAGTACTTC. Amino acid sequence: CASSGQGAPYEQYF.

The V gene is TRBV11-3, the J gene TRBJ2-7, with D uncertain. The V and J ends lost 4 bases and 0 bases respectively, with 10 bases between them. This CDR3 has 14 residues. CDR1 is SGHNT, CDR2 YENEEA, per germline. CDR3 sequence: CASSYGPSSYEQYF. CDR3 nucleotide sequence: TGTGCCAGCAGCTACGGTCCGAGCTCCTACGAGCAGTACTTC.

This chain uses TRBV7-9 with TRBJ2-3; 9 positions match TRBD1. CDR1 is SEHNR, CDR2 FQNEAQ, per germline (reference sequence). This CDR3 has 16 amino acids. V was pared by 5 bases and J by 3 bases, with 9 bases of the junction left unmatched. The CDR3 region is CASSPGRTGVTDTQYF. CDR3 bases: TGTGCCAGCAGCCCAGGAAGGACAGGGGTTACAGATACGCAGTATTTT.

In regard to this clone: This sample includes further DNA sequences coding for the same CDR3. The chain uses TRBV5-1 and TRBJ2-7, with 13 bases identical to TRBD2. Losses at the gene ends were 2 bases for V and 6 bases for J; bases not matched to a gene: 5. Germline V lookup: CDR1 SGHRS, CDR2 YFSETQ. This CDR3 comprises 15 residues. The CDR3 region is CASSLLAGGPGEQYF. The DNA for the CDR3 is TGCGCCAGCAGCTTACTAGCGGGAGGGCCCGGCGAGCAGTACTTC.

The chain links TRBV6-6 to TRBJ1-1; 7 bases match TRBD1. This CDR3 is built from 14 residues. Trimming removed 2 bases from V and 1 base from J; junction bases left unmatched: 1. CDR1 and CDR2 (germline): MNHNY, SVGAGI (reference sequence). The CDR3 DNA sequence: TGTGCCAGCAGTTACCAGGGGGGGAACACTGAAGCTTTCTTT. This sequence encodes CASSYQGGNTEAFF.